Reported below is one TCR beta chain. The CDR3 is 15 amino acids. After removal of 5 bases from V and 5 bases from J, the junction contained 9 bases not matched to a gene. From germline, CDR1 is SGHTA and CDR2 FQGNSA. These data are taken from a study of identical twins' blood T cells. TCRdb processed the 5' RACE reads anew with MiXCR; each CDR3 protein has one entry. Counted here are 400,000 or so distinct CDR3 sequences, about 28% occurring once; the ten biggest clones make up more than 5.5%. This receptor was identified in a woman aged 18-49 years in good health. The material sequenced was PBMCs. The chain recombines TRBV7-2 with TRBJ1-1; 9 bases map to TRBD1. This CDR3 is CASSIRTGGGTEAFF. The CDR3 DNA follows: TGTGCCAGCAGCATCCGAACAGGGGGCGGAACTGAAGCTTTCTTT. Variable domain in full (rest from reference TRBV7-2 and TRBJ1-1): GAGVSQSPSNKVTEKGKDVELRCDPISGHTALYWYRQSLGQGLEFLIYFQGNSAPDKSGLPSDRFSAERTGGSVSTLTIQRTQQEDSAVYLCASSIRTGGGTEAFFGQGTRLTVV.